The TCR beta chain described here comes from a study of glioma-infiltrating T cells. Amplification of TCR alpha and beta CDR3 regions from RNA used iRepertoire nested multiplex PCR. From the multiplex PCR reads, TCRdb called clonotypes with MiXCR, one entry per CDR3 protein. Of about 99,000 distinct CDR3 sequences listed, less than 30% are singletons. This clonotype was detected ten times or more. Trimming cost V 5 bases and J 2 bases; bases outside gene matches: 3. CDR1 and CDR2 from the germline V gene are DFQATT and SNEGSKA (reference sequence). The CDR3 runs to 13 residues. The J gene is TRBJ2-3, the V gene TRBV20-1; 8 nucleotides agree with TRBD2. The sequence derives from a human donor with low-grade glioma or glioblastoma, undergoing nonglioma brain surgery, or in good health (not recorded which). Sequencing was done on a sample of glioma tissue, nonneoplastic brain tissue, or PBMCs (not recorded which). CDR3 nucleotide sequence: TGCAGTGCTTTGCGGGGGGACACAGATACGCAGTATTTT. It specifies CSALRGDTDTQYF.